This TCR beta chain was identified during a study of monozygotic twins with inflammatory bowel disease. Study-level points and caveats: Patient repertoires may carry noise from differing immunosuppressive treatments. Discordant twins showed the same repertoire similarity as concordant twins, possibly from limited power.

TCRdb reworked the 5' RACE reads into one entry per CDR3 protein, no DNA. The sample's table shows 400,000 to 500,000 distinct CDR3 sequences. In the case of this clonotype: Its cognate antigen is unknown.

The germline V gene encodes CDR1 KGHSH and CDR2 LQKENI. This CDR3 is built from 14 residues. Blood (just over 2.4 ml) was collected from every donor individually. The chain uses TRBV18 and TRBJ2-7. Sequencing used blood. The source is a human donor with ulcerative colitis or Crohn's disease, or a healthy co-twin of an affected twin (not recorded which). Here the CDR3 reads CASSPPANQVEQYF.